The T cell receptor beta chain under discussion was sequenced for a study of T cell repertoires in cytomegalovirus infection. Looking at the study overall: As its CMV epitopes, the study selected recently identified HLA-C-restricted and well-studied HLA-B-restricted targets. CMV infection and matching HLA type were both indicated by public TCR beta signatures.

TCRdb re-called the reads through MiXCR, storing one row per CDR3 protein. The sample holds around 540,000 distinct CDR3 sequences, about 33% seen once. Germline-derived CDR1 and CDR2 are LNHDA and SQIVND (reference sequence). This CDR3 is 13 amino acids long. J gave up 0 bases and V 9 bases, and 4 bases lay outside the gene matches. Overall study findings and caveats: The study identified carriers of CMV plus the relevant HLA from cumulative public TCR beta family frequency. Predominance within the ex vivo response was attributable to HLA-C-restricted CMV-specific TCR beta clonotypes.

The table lists this clonotype with many counts. Its antigen is as yet unknown. The genes are TRBV19 and TRBJ1-1, with 7 nucleotides matching TRBD1. Material: cultured PBMCs, obtained from culture after CMV antigen stimulation. This clonotype originated in a human donor in good health (CMV status not recorded). Some clones in this sample may be carry-over from other donors' samples. In DNA form, the CDR3 reads TGTGCCAGCAGGGGACAGTTGAACACTGAAGCTTTCTTT. Encoded protein: CASRGQLNTEAFF.